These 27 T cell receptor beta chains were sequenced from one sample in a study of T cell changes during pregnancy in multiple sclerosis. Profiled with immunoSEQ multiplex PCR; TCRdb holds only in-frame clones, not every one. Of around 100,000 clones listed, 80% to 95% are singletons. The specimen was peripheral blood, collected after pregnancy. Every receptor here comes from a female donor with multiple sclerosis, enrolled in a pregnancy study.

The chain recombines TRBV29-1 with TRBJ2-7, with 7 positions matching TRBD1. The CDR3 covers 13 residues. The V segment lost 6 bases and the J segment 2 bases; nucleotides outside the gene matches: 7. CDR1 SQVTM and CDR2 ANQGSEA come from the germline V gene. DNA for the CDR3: TGCAGCGTAACCCGGGACAGTGCCTACGAGCAGTACTTC. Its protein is CSVTRDSAYEQYF.

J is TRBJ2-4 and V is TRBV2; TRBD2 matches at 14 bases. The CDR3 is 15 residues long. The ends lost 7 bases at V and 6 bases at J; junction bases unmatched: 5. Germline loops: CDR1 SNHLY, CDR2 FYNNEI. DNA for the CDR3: TGTGCCAGCATGGGGACTAGCGGGGGAGGAAACATTCAGTACTTC. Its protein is CASMGTSGGGNIQYF.

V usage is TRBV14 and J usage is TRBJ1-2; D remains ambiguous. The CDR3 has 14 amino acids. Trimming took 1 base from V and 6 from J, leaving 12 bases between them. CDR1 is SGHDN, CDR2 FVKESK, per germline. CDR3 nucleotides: TGTGCCAGCAGCCAAGTCGAGGACTCAAATGGCTACACCTTC. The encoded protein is CASSQVEDSNGYTF.

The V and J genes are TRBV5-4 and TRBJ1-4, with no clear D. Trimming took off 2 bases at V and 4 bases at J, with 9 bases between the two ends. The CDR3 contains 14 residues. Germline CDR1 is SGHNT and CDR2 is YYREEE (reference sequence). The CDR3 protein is CASSLELNNEKLFF. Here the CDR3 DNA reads TGTGCCAGCAGCTTAGAACTGAATAATGAAAAACTGTTTTTT.

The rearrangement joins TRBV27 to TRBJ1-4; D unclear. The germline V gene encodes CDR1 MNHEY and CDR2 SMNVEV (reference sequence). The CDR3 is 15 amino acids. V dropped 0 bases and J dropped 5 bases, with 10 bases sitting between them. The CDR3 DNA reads TGTGCCAGCAGTTTATCAAGATCAAGCAATGAAAAACTGTTTTTT. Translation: CASSLSRSSNEKLFF. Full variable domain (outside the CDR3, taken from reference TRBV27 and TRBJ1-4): EAQVTQNPRYLITVTGKKLTVTCSQNMNHEYMSWYRQDPGLGLRQIYYSMNVEVTDKGDVPEGYKVSRKEKRNFPLILESPSPNQTSLYFCASSLSRSSNEKLFFGSGTQLSVL.

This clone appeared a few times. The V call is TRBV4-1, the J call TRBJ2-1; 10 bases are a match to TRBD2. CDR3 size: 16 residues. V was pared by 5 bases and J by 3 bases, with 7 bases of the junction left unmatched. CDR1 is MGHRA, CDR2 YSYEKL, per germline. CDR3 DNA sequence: TGCGCCAGCAGCACGCGGACTAGCGGATTCTACAATGAGCAGTTCTTC. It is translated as CASSTRTSGFYNEQFF.

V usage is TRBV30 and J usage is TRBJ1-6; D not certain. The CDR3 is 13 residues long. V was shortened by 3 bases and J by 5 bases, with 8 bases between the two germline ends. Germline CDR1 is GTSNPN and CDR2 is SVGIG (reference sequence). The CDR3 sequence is CAWRRDDNSPLHF. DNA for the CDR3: TGTGCCTGGAGACGAGATGATAATTCACCCCTCCACTTT.

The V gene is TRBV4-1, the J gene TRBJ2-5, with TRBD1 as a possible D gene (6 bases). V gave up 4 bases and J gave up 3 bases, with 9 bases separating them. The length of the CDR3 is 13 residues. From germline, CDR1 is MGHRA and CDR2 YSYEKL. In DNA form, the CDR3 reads TGCGCCAGCAGCCTGGACAGCGAAGAGACCCAGTACTTC. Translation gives CASSLDSEETQYF.

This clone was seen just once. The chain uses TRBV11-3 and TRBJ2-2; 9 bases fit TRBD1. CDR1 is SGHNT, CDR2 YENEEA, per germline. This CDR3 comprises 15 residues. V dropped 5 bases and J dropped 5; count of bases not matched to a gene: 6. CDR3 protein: CASSPIGTGTGELFF. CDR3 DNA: TGTGCCAGCAGCCCTATCGGGACAGGGACCGGGGAGCTGTTTTTT.

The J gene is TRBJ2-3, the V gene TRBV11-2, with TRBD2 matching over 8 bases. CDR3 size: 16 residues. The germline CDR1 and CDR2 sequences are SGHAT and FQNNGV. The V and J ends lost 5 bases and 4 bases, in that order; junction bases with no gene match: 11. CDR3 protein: CASSRRARGASDTQYF. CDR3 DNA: TGTGCCAGCAGCCGCAGGGCGCGGGGGGCGTCAGATACGCAGTATTTT.

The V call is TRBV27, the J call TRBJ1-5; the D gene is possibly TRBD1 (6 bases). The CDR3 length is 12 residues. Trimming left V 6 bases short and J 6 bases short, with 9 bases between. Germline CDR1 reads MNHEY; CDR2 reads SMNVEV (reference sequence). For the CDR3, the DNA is TGTGCCAGCAGACAAGGGGGTCAGCCCCAGCATTTT. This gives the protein CASRQGGQPQHF.

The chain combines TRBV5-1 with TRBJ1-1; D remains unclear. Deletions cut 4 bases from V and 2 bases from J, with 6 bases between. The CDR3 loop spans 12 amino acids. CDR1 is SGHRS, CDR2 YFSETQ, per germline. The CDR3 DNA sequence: TGCGCCAGCAGCCACAGTAACACTGAAGCTTTCTTT. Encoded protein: CASSHSNTEAFF. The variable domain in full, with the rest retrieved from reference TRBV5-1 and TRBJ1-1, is KAGVTQTPRYLIKTRGQQVTLSCSPISGHRSVSWYQQTPGQGLQFLFEYFSETQRNKGNFPGRFSGRQFSNSRSEMNVSTLELGDSALYLCASSHSNTEAFFGQGTRLTVV.

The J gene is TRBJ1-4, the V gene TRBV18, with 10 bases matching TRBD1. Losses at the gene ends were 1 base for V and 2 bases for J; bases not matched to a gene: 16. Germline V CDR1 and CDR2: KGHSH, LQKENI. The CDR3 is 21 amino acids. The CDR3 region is CASSPLSFAGTGVSTNEKLFF. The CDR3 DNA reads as TGTGCCAGCTCACCACTCTCTTTCGCCGGGACAGGGGTCTCCACTAATGAAAAACTGTTTTTT. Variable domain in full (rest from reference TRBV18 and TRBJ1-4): NAGVMQNPRHLVRRRGQEARLRCSPMKGHSHVYWYRQLPEEGLKFMVYLQKENIIDESGMPKERFSAEFPKEGPSILRIQQVVRGDSAAYFCASSPLSFAGTGVSTNEKLFFGSGTQLSVL.

In nucleotides, the CDR3 is TGCGCCAGCAGCTACGTCTCGAGGACAGGGGTGCGAGAAAAACTGTTTTTT. Translated: CASSYVSRTGVREKLFF. This chain connects TRBV4-1 to TRBJ1-4, with TRBD1 identical over 9 bases. Germline lookup yields CDR1 MGHRA and CDR2 YSYEKL. The V gene end was trimmed by 5 bases and the J gene end by 8 bases; junction bases not matched to a gene: 15. The CDR3 consists of 17 residues.

The CDR3 DNA follows: TGTGCCAGCAGTTTAACCAGGGGGCATCAGCCCCAGCATTTT. This gives the protein CASSLTRGHQPQHF. The chain has TRBV6-6 and TRBJ1-5; TRBD1 matches at 8 bases. The junction had 4 bases not matched to a gene; V was cut back by 4 bases and J by 5 bases. The CDR3 totals 14 residues. Germline V gives CDR1 MNHNY, CDR2 SVGAGI (reference sequence).

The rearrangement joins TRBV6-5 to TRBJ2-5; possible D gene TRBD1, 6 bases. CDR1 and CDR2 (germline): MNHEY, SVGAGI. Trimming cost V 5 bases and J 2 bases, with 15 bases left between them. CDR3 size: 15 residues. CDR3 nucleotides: TGTGCCAGCAGTAGGACAGTTACAACACAAGAGACCCAGTACTTC. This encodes CASSRTVTTQETQYF.

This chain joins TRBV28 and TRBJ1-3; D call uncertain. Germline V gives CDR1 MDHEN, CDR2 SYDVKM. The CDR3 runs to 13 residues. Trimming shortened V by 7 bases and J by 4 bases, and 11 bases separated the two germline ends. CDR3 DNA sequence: TGTGCCAGCAACCAACCGGGGGGAAACACCATATATTTT. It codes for CASNQPGGNTIYF.

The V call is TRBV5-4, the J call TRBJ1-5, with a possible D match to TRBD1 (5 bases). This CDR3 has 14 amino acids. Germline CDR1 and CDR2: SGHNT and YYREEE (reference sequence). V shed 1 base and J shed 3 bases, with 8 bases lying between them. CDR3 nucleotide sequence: TGTGCCAGCAGCTTGTCAGGGATCAATCAGCCCCAGCATTTT. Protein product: CASSLSGINQPQHF.

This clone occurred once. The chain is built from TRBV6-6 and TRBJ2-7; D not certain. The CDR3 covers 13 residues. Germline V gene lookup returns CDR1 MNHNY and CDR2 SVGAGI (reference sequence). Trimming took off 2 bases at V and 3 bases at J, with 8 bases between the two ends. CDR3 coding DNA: TGTGCCAGCAGTTACATGTCGAGCTACGAGCAGTACTTC. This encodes CASSYMSSYEQYF.

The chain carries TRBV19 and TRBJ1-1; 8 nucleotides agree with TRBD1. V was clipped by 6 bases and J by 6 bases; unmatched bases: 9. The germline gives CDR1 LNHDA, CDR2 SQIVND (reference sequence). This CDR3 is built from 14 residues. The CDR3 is CASRVQGVGSEAFF. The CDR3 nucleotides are TGTGCCAGTAGAGTACAGGGGGTGGGTTCTGAAGCTTTCTTT.

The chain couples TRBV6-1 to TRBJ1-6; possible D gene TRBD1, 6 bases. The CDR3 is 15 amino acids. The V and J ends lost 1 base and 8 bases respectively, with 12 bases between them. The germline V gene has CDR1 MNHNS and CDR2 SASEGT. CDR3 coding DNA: TGTGCCAGCAGTGAAGGCCCAGGGGCGGATTCACCCCTCCACTTT. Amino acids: CASSEGPGADSPLHF.

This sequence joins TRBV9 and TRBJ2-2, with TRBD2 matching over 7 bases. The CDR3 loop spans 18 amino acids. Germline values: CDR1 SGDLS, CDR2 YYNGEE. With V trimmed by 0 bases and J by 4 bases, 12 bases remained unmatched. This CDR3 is CASSVARGGTTLTGELFF. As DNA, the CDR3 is TGTGCCAGCAGCGTAGCCCGTGGCGGGACTACACTCACCGGGGAGCTGTTTTTT.

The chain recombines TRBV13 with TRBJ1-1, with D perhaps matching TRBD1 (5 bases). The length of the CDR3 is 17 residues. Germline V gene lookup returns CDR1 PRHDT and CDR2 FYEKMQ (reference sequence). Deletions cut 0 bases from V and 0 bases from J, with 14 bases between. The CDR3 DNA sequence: TGTGCCAGCAGCTTAGGCCCGGGGGGTTCCATGAACACTGAAGCTTTCTTT. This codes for CASSLGPGGSMNTEAFF.

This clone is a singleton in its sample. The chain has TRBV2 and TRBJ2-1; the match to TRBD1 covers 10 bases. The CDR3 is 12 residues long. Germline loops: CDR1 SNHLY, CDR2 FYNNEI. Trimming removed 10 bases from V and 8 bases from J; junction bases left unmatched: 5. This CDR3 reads CAIWDRGDEQFF. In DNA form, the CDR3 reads TGTGCCATCTGGGACAGGGGCGATGAGCAGTTCTTC.

The CDR3 DNA follows: TGTGCCAGCGGCCGTGGGGGGACAGGGATGAATGAGCAGTTCTTC. It is translated as CASGRGGTGMNEQFF. J is TRBJ2-1 and V is TRBV5-4, with 9 bases fitting TRBD1. With 7 bases clipped from V and 7 bases from J, the junction kept 12 bases outside the gene matches. From germline, CDR1 is SGHNT and CDR2 YYREEE (reference sequence). The CDR3 contains 15 residues.

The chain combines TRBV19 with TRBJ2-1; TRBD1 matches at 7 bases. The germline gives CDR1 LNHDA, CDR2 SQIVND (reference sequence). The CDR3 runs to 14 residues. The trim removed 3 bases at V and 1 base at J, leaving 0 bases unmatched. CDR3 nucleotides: TGTGCCAGTAGTATGGGACAGTCCTACAATGAGCAGTTCTTC. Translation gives CASSMGQSYNEQFF.

The CDR3, as DNA: TGTGCCATCAGTGCGGGCAGGGATGAAAAACTGTTTTTT. Translating it yields CAISAGRDEKLFF. The V gene is TRBV10-3, the J gene TRBJ1-4; maybe TRBD1 (5 bases). The length of the CDR3 is 13 residues. V was trimmed by 4 bases and J by 6 bases, leaving 9 bases between them. The V gene's germline CDR1 is ENHRY and CDR2 SYGVKD.